This is a list of T cell receptor beta chains from one sample in a study of molecular identifiers for immune sequencing clone quantification. TCRdb passed the PCR reads through MiXCR, listing each CDR3 protein once. This sample carries approximately 680,000 distinct CDR3 sequences, around 25% of them seen once, and the ten largest clones take roughly 0.83%. Material: naive CD8+ T cells from blood, with Jurkat cell RNA spiked in. These receptor sequences come from a human donor in good health. Some libraries in this study had Jurkat cell RNA spiked in. Both conserved end residues are part of each CDR3. D genes are given only for firm matches. The size field is filled for only some rows; it gives once, few, many or a size class.

clone_size: many; j_call: TRBJ1-2; v_call: TRBV2; d_call: .; cdr3_aa: CASSDGPIYGYTF; cdr3_nt: TGTGCCAGCAGTGACGGCCCGATATATGGCTACACCTTC
clone_size: .; j_call: TRBJ1-4; v_call: TRBV19; d_call: .; cdr3_aa: CASSPGPVSNEKLFF; cdr3_nt: TGTGCCAGTAGTCCTGGGCCAGTGAGTAATGAAAAACTGTTTTTT
clone_size: .; j_call: TRBJ1-4; v_call: TRBV20-1; d_call: TRBD1; cdr3_aa: CSAPGQANEKLFF; cdr3_nt: TGCAGTGCCCCGGGACAGGCGAATGAAAAACTGTTTTTT
clone_size: many; j_call: TRBJ2-3; v_call: TRBV3-1; d_call: .; cdr3_aa: CASSPKRWVSTDTQYF; cdr3_nt: TGTGCCAGCAGCCCCAAGCGGTGGGTCAGCACAGATACGCAGTATTTT
clone_size: .; j_call: TRBJ2-1; v_call: TRBV12-3/TRBV12-4; d_call: TRBD1; cdr3_aa: CASSDRGTNSYNEQFF; cdr3_nt: TGTGCCAGCAGTGACAGGGGCACGAATTCCTACAATGAGCAGTTCTTC
clone_size: .; j_call: TRBJ1-6; v_call: TRBV20-1; d_call: .; cdr3_aa: CSARVPGFKALHF; cdr3_nt: TGCAGTGCTAGAGTTCCAGGGTTTAAGGCCCTCCACTTT
clone_size: .; j_call: TRBJ2-1; v_call: TRBV11-3; d_call: .; cdr3_aa: CASSPEGPTAYNEQFF; cdr3_nt: TGTGCCAGCAGCCCAGAGGGCCCTACTGCCTACAATGAGCAGTTCTTC
clone_size: many; j_call: TRBJ1-4; v_call: TRBV7-9; d_call: .; cdr3_aa: CASSLLQGYNEKLFF; cdr3_nt: TGTGCCAGCAGCTTACTGCAGGGTTACAATGAAAAACTGTTTTTT
clone_size: .; j_call: TRBJ2-2; v_call: TRBV2; d_call: .; cdr3_aa: CASRGLAVVGELFF; cdr3_nt: TGTGCCAGCCGCGGGCTTGCGGTCGTCGGGGAGCTGTTTTTT
clone_size: few; j_call: TRBJ2-7; v_call: TRBV28; d_call: TRBD2; cdr3_aa: CASSSLPGLAGGSSYEQYF; cdr3_nt: TGTGCCAGCAGTTCTCTCCCGGGACTAGCGGGAGGGAGCTCCTACGAGCAGTACTTC
clone_size: many; j_call: TRBJ1-1; v_call: TRBV5-4; d_call: .; cdr3_aa: CASSFAETEAFF; cdr3_nt: TGTGCCAGCAGCTTTGCGGAGACTGAAGCTTTCTTT
clone_size: few; j_call: TRBJ2-2; v_call: TRBV30; d_call: .; cdr3_aa: CAWEAHGGGEDTGELFF; cdr3_nt: TGTGCCTGGGAGGCGCATGGGGGTGGAGAAGACACCGGGGAGCTGTTTTTT
clone_size: few; j_call: TRBJ2-1; v_call: TRBV7-6; d_call: TRBD2; cdr3_aa: CSSGDVNEQFF; cdr3_nt: TGCTCTAGCGGGGACGTCAATGAGCAGTTCTTC
clone_size: many; j_call: TRBJ2-3; v_call: TRBV20-1; d_call: TRBD1; cdr3_aa: CSARDRTGLDTQYF; cdr3_nt: TGCAGTGCTAGAGACCGGACAGGATTAGATACGCAGTATTTT
clone_size: .; j_call: TRBJ2-7; v_call: TRBV10-3; d_call: .; cdr3_aa: CAIETPEQYF; cdr3_nt: TGTGCCATCGAGACACCCGAGCAGTACTTC
clone_size: many; j_call: TRBJ2-3; v_call: TRBV12-3/TRBV12-4; d_call: .; cdr3_aa: CAIAGLEGTQYF; cdr3_nt: TGTGCCATCGCGGGGCTCGAGGGCACGCAGTATTTT
clone_size: .; j_call: TRBJ1-1; v_call: TRBV29-1; d_call: .; cdr3_aa: CSVDKGSTEALF; cdr3_nt: TGTAGCGTTGACAAAGGAAGTACTGAAGCTCTCTTT
clone_size: few; j_call: TRBJ1-6; v_call: TRBV4-1; d_call: TRBD1; cdr3_aa: CASSRTPGQNYNSPLHF; cdr3_nt: TGCGCCAGCAGCCGGACTCCGGGACAGAACTATAATTCACCCCTCCACTTT
clone_size: .; j_call: TRBJ1-6; v_call: TRBV5-4; d_call: TRBD1; cdr3_aa: CASSGTEEQSPLHF; cdr3_nt: TGTGCCAGCAGCGGGACAGAGGAGCAATCACCCCTCCACTTT
clone_size: .; j_call: TRBJ1-2; v_call: TRBV7-9; d_call: .; cdr3_aa: CASSLALEASNYGYTF; cdr3_nt: TGTGCCAGCAGCTTAGCCTTAGAAGCATCTAACTATGGCTACACCTTC
clone_size: many; j_call: TRBJ2-2; v_call: TRBV13; d_call: TRBD2; cdr3_aa: CASSLGLAGTGELFF; cdr3_nt: TGTGCCAGCAGCTTGGGACTAGCGGGCACCGGGGAGCTGTTTTTT
clone_size: many; j_call: TRBJ1-5; v_call: TRBV6-2/TRBV6-3; d_call: TRBD1; cdr3_aa: CASSSGQGYQPQHF; cdr3_nt: TGTGCCAGCAGTTCTGGACAGGGGTATCAGCCCCAGCATTTT
clone_size: .; j_call: TRBJ2-3; v_call: TRBV11-1; d_call: .; cdr3_aa: CASSPPTVSSTDTQYF; cdr3_nt: TGTGCCAGCAGCCCTCCGACAGTCTCTAGCACAGATACGCAGTATTTT
clone_size: many; j_call: TRBJ2-5; v_call: TRBV3-1; d_call: TRBD1; cdr3_aa: CASSQGLGTGQF; cdr3_nt: TGTGCCAGCAGCCAAGGTTTGGGGACAGGGCAATTC
clone_size: .; j_call: TRBJ2-1; v_call: TRBV6-4; d_call: TRBD2; cdr3_aa: CASSTLPLTSGIYNEQFF; cdr3_nt: TGTGCCAGCAGTACCCTCCCCTTGACTAGCGGGATTTACAATGAGCAGTTCTTC
clone_size: many; j_call: TRBJ2-2; v_call: TRBV11-2; d_call: .; cdr3_aa: CASSLLATGELFF; cdr3_nt: TGTGCCAGCAGCTTATTGGCCACCGGGGAGCTGTTTTTT
clone_size: .; j_call: TRBJ2-5; v_call: TRBV19; d_call: TRBD2; cdr3_aa: CASSTLAGALQESQYF; cdr3_nt: TGTGCCAGTAGTACCTTAGCGGGAGCGCTCCAAGAGAGCCAGTACTTC
clone_size: many; j_call: TRBJ2-5; v_call: TRBV4-3; d_call: TRBD2; cdr3_aa: CASSQEVAGQETQYF; cdr3_nt: TGCGCCAGCAGCCAAGAAGTAGCGGGGCAAGAGACCCAGTACTTC
clone_size: .; j_call: TRBJ1-5; v_call: TRBV19; d_call: .; cdr3_aa: CASSTGLGSNQPQHF; cdr3_nt: TGTGCCAGTAGTACGGGCCTGGGAAGCAATCAGCCCCAGCATTTT
clone_size: many; j_call: TRBJ1-1; v_call: TRBV5-4; d_call: TRBD1; cdr3_aa: CASSFNRGNTEAFF; cdr3_nt: TGTGCCAGCAGCTTTAACAGGGGGAACACTGAAGCTTTCTTT
clone_size: many; j_call: TRBJ2-7; v_call: TRBV29-1; d_call: .; cdr3_aa: CSVEQGYEQYF; cdr3_nt: TGCAGCGTCGAGCAGGGTTACGAGCAGTACTTC
clone_size: many; j_call: TRBJ2-7; v_call: TRBV27; d_call: TRBD2; cdr3_aa: CASSSGGFDEQYF; cdr3_nt: TGTGCCAGCAGTAGCGGGGGGTTCGACGAGCAGTACTTC
clone_size: few; j_call: TRBJ1-1; v_call: TRBV7-6; d_call: TRBD1; cdr3_aa: CASSIGTGLMNTEAFF; cdr3_nt: TGTGCCAGCAGCATCGGGACAGGGCTGATGAACACTGAAGCTTTCTTT
clone_size: many; j_call: TRBJ2-2; v_call: TRBV28; d_call: TRBD1; cdr3_aa: CASKIQGDTGELFF; cdr3_nt: TGTGCCAGCAAGATACAGGGGGACACCGGGGAGCTGTTTTTT
clone_size: few; j_call: TRBJ2-5; v_call: TRBV27; d_call: .; cdr3_aa: CASGFRGETQYF; cdr3_nt: TGTGCCAGTGGCTTTCGCGGGGAGACCCAGTACTTC
clone_size: few; j_call: TRBJ1-1; v_call: TRBV29-1; d_call: TRBD1; cdr3_aa: CSGTGAGGTEAFF; cdr3_nt: TGCAGCGGCACAGGGGCCGGGGGCACTGAAGCTTTCTTT
clone_size: .; j_call: TRBJ1-1; v_call: TRBV5-6; d_call: TRBD1; cdr3_aa: CASSPGQISEAFF; cdr3_nt: TGTGCCAGCAGCCCGGGACAGATCTCTGAAGCTTTCTTT
clone_size: .; j_call: TRBJ2-7; v_call: TRBV10-3; d_call: .; cdr3_aa: CAISESGTGTLRSYEQYF; cdr3_nt: TGTGCCATCAGTGAATCTGGCACAGGGACTTTACGCTCCTACGAGCAGTACTTC
clone_size: few; j_call: TRBJ2-7; v_call: TRBV12-3/TRBV12-4; d_call: .; cdr3_aa: CASSYSTRNEQYF; cdr3_nt: TGTGCCAGCAGCTACTCGACTAGGAACGAGCAGTACTTC
clone_size: .; j_call: TRBJ2-1; v_call: TRBV12-3/TRBV12-4; d_call: .; cdr3_aa: CARSFWASEQFF; cdr3_nt: TGTGCCAGGAGTTTTTGGGCGAGTGAGCAGTTCTTC
clone_size: .; j_call: TRBJ2-3; v_call: TRBV19; d_call: .; cdr3_aa: CASSIYYRVKSTDTQYF; cdr3_nt: TGTGCCAGTAGTATCTACTACAGGGTTAAAAGCACAGATACGCAGTATTTT
clone_size: many; j_call: TRBJ2-6; v_call: TRBV29-1; d_call: TRBD1; cdr3_aa: CSVGTGSSGANVLTF; cdr3_nt: TGCAGCGTGGGGACAGGATCCTCTGGGGCCAACGTCCTGACTTTC
clone_size: few; j_call: TRBJ2-5; v_call: TRBV2; d_call: .; cdr3_aa: CASSERGWETQYF; cdr3_nt: TGTGCCAGCAGTGAACGGGGGTGGGAGACCCAGTACTTC
clone_size: many; j_call: TRBJ1-1; v_call: TRBV7-8; d_call: .; cdr3_aa: CASISPMDTEAFF; cdr3_nt: TGTGCCAGCATCTCACCCATGGACACTGAAGCTTTCTTT
clone_size: many; j_call: TRBJ2-3; v_call: TRBV10-2; d_call: TRBD2; cdr3_aa: CASSDPYGRSTDTQYF; cdr3_nt: TGCGCCAGCAGTGACCCGTACGGGAGGTCGACAGATACGCAGTATTTT
clone_size: many; j_call: TRBJ1-4; v_call: TRBV6-5; d_call: .; cdr3_aa: CASSYLQGDEKLFF; cdr3_nt: TGTGCCAGCAGTTACTTACAGGGAGATGAAAAACTGTTTTTT
clone_size: .; j_call: TRBJ2-7; v_call: TRBV6-2/TRBV6-3; d_call: TRBD2; cdr3_aa: CASSSTGGYGQYF; cdr3_nt: TGTGCCAGCAGTTCAACGGGGGGTTACGGGCAGTACTTC
clone_size: .; j_call: TRBJ2-5; v_call: TRBV28; d_call: .; cdr3_aa: CASTTFSLKTQYF; cdr3_nt: TGTGCCAGCACTACCTTTAGTCTAAAGACCCAGTACTTC
clone_size: .; j_call: TRBJ2-1; v_call: TRBV24-1; d_call: TRBD2; cdr3_aa: CATSDRLAGAQFPDEQFF; cdr3_nt: TGTGCCACCAGTGACCGGCTAGCGGGAGCTCAATTTCCGGATGAGCAGTTCTTC
clone_size: .; j_call: TRBJ1-2; v_call: TRBV21-1; d_call: .; cdr3_aa: CASSKTSRYHTF; cdr3_nt: TGTGCCAGCAGCAAAACTTCGAGGTACCACACCTTC
clone_size: few; j_call: TRBJ2-2; v_call: TRBV9; d_call: TRBD2; cdr3_aa: CASSVLAGEAGELFF; cdr3_nt: TGTGCCAGCAGCGTACTGGCGGGGGAGGCCGGGGAGCTGTTTTTT
clone_size: many; j_call: TRBJ2-7; v_call: TRBV20-1; d_call: .; cdr3_aa: CSARVSYEQYF; cdr3_nt: TGCAGTGCTAGAGTATCCTACGAGCAGTACTTC
clone_size: many; j_call: TRBJ1-4; v_call: TRBV13; d_call: .; cdr3_aa: CASTSRAGDEKLFF; cdr3_nt: TGTGCCAGCACCTCGCGAGCGGGGGATGAAAAACTGTTTTTT
clone_size: few; j_call: TRBJ2-7; v_call: TRBV5-5; d_call: .; cdr3_aa: CASSFGFITYEQYF; cdr3_nt: TGTGCCAGCAGCTTCGGGTTTATAACCTACGAGCAGTACTTC
clone_size: .; j_call: TRBJ2-3; v_call: TRBV4-3; d_call: TRBD2; cdr3_aa: CASSHDTGTTLTATQYF; cdr3_nt: TGCGCCAGCAGCCACGACACCGGGACTACGCTCACAGCTACGCAGTATTTT